This T cell receptor beta chain derives from a study of blood T cell repertoires in COVID-19. As concerns this clone: The sample contains more than one DNA sequence encoding this CDR3.

Using immunoSEQ multiplex PCR, the repertoire was profiled, and TCRdb retains in-frame clones only, with some absent. The table has under 170,000 clones, around 86% seen once. This receptor was taken from a man in his sixties or seventies with acute or convalescent COVID-19. Sequenced sample: peripheral blood.

CDR3 in DNA: TGTGCCAGCAGTGAAGGAGGAGGCAGGTCCTACGAGCAGTACTTC. It encodes CASSEGGGRSYEQYF. The chain joins TRBV2 to TRBJ2-7; D perhaps matches TRBD2 (5 bases). This CDR3 region has 15 residues. Trimming removed 1 base at V and 1 base at J, with 11 bases between. The V gene's germline CDR1 is SNHLY and CDR2 FYNNEI.